The clone carrying this T cell receptor (beta chain) was detected a few times. Its specificity is not known. The TCR library protocol attached unique molecular identifiers to the individual cDNA molecules. TCRdb itself ran the 5' RACE reads through MiXCR, one entry per CDR3 protein. This table has around 58,000 distinct CDR3 sequences, about 8% appearing once. These data belong to a study of early T cells in non-severe SARS-CoV-2 infection. Study-wide background: Sequencing of bulk RNA from unsorted whole blood was done, without chain pairing.

General study findings and limits: Matching results from VDJdb favored anti-spike CD8 responses, leaving private and CD4 specificities undetected.

The TCR originated in an adult who was a healthcare worker with PCR-confirmed SARS-CoV-2 infection or an uninfected control (not recorded which). Sequenced here: whole blood, sampled at baseline.

CDR3 sequence (DNA): TGTGCCAGCAGCCCCACAGGGAACACTGAAGCTTTCTTT. It is translated as CASSPTGNTEAFF. This chain uses TRBV7-3 with TRBJ1-1; possible D gene TRBD1, 5 bases. Trimming shortened V by 5 bases and J by 1 base, and 8 bases separated the two germline ends. Germline CDR1 and CDR2: SGHTA and FQGTGA. The CDR3 sequence is 13 residues long.